The clone carrying this T cell receptor (beta chain) was detected many times. Its antigen is still unknown. This sample was taken from a study of neurological immune-mediated disorders. Broader study findings: The greatest TCR clonal expansion appeared in HTLV-1-associated myelopathy and the smallest, falling below healthy controls, in multiple sclerosis.

The CDR3 runs to 19 residues. Germline CDR1 reads LNHNV; CDR2 reads YYDKDF (reference sequence). V lost 1 base and J 4 bases, leaving 22 bases between the germline ends. In Maryland, USA, blood bank volunteers were the healthy controls. The unsorted libraries were produced from 2 million PBMCs held at -80 C. TCRdb passed the 5' RACE reads through MiXCR, listing each CDR3 protein once. The table includes about 30,000 distinct CDR3 sequences, more than 10% detected once. The receptor was derived from a man between 60 and 75 years old in good health. The source material was PBMCs. The chain couples TRBV15 to TRBJ2-2; D may match TRBD1 or TRBD2 (6 bases each). The CDR3 nucleotides read TGTGCCACCAGCAGAGGGTTGGGGAGGAACTCCAGGGGCACCGGGGAGCTGTTTTTT. Translating gives CATSRGLGRNSRGTGELFF.